A single sample is the source of the 27 T cell receptor beta chains below, sequenced in a study of early T cells in non-severe SARS-CoV-2 infection. TCRdb re-analysed the 5' RACE reads in MiXCR, keeping a single row per CDR3 protein. The data hold 25,000 to 30,000 distinct CDR3 sequences, with around 4.5% observed a single time. Sequenced input: whole blood. The receptors here all came from an adult who was a healthcare worker with PCR-confirmed SARS-CoV-2 infection or an uninfected control (not recorded which).

V usage is TRBV2 and J usage is TRBJ2-6; D tentatively reads TRBD1 or TRBD2 (7 bases each). V dropped 7 bases and J dropped 4 bases, with 17 bases sitting between them. Germline CDR1 is SNHLY and CDR2 is FYNNEI. This CDR3 spans 16 amino acids. The CDR3: CASTRGRGRGANVLTF. CDR3 nucleotides: TGTGCCAGCACCCGGGGGAGGGGGCGAGGGGCCAACGTCCTGACTTTC.

In this sample, this clonotype turned up many times. The chain employs TRBV10-3 and TRBJ2-1; the match to TRBD2 covers 8 bases. The CDR3 totals 17 residues. With 3 bases clipped from V and 3 bases from J, the junction kept 10 bases outside the gene matches. Germline lookup yields CDR1 ENHRY and CDR2 SYGVKD. The CDR3 sequence: CAISDLKAGEYYNEQFF. For the CDR3, the DNA is TGTGCCATCAGTGACCTCAAAGCGGGGGAATACTACAATGAGCAGTTCTTC.

The rearrangement joins TRBV11-2 to TRBJ2-1; no clear D gene. This CDR3 is 12 amino acids long. Trimming removed 5 bases from V and 7 bases from J, with 9 bases in between. CDR1 SGHAT and CDR2 FQNNGV come from the germline V gene. CDR3 coding DNA: TGTGCCAGCAGCGCCATTATGAATGAGCAGTTCTTC. This translates into CASSAIMNEQFF. The complete variable domain, with remaining parts taken from reference TRBV11-2 and TRBJ2-1, reads EAGVAQSPRYKIIEKRQSVAFWCNPISGHATLYWYQQILGQGPKLLIQFQNNGVVDDSQLPKDRFSAERLKGVDSTLKIQPAKLEDSAVYLCASSAIMNEQFFGPGTRLTVL.

This clonotype is labeled medium-sized. The genes are TRBV20-1 and TRBJ2-1, with D perhaps TRBD2 (6 bases). Germline CDR1 and CDR2: DFQATT and SNEGSKA (reference sequence). V lost 5 bases to trimming and J lost 7 bases, with 15 bases between them. The CDR3 consists of 13 residues. CDR3 amino acids: CSAPEGLRNEQFF. CDR3 bases: TGCAGTGCTCCGGAGGGCCTTCGAAATGAGCAGTTCTTC.

This clonotype was detected ten times or more. The gene calls are TRBV6-6 and TRBJ2-2, with 10 bases aligning to TRBD2. CDR3 size: 16 residues. Germline V lookup: CDR1 MNHNY, CDR2 SVGAGI (reference sequence). Germline trimming cut 2 bases from V and 1 base from J; bases unmatched to any gene: 1. The CDR3 nucleotides are TGTGCCAGCAGTTACCAGCGGGAGGGGAACACCGGGGAGCTGTTTTTT. Translation gives CASSYQREGNTGELFF.

The table lists this clonotype with many counts. CDR3 DNA sequence: TGTGCCAGCAGTTCAGGACTAGCGGGAGGGCCGGGGGATACGCAGTATTTT. This sequence encodes CASSSGLAGGPGDTQYF. V and J are TRBV12-3 or TRBV12-4 and TRBJ2-3, with 15 bases identical to TRBD2. V was pared by 4 bases and J by 6 bases, with 8 bases of the junction left unmatched. CDR3 size: 17 residues.

By proportion, this clonotype is medium-sized. The chain couples TRBV11-2 to TRBJ2-1, with D perhaps matching TRBD2 (6 bases). Trimming left V 5 bases short and J 4 bases short, with 12 bases between. In germline, CDR1 is SGHAT, CDR2 FQNNGV. The CDR3 spans 14 residues. Here the CDR3 DNA reads TGTGCCAGCAGCCATCTAGCGATATACAATGAGCAGTTCTTC. Amino acids: CASSHLAIYNEQFF.

This clonotype was recorded at least ten times. The chain has TRBV7-9 and TRBJ2-1, with D uncertain. Germline loops: CDR1 SEHNR, CDR2 FQNEAQ (reference sequence). Trimming removed 2 bases from V and 8 bases from J, with 25 bases in between. CDR3 size: 18 residues. The CDR3 DNA is TGTGCCAGCAGCTTATGGGGTCCGTCGGATAGCCATACCGATGAGCAGTTCTTC. It translates to CASSLWGPSDSHTDEQFF.

The chain employs TRBV7-6 and TRBJ2-1; 12 nucleotides match TRBD2. Trimming removed 1 base from V and 7 bases from J; junction bases left unmatched: 2. Germline V gives CDR1 SGHVS, CDR2 FNYEAQ. The CDR3 has 15 residues. The CDR3 nucleotides read TGTGCCAGCAGCTTAGGGCTAGCGGGGGGGAATGAGCAGTTCTTC. Translated: CASSLGLAGGNEQFF.

This clonotype was counted ten times or more. V and J are TRBV7-9 and TRBJ2-7; 7 bases fit TRBD1. The CDR3 has 14 amino acids. The J segment lost 2 bases and the V segment lost 8 bases, leaving 9 bases of the junction unmatched. Germline V gene lookup returns CDR1 SEHNR and CDR2 FQNEAQ (reference sequence). The CDR3 nucleotides read TGTGCCAGCGTCAAGACAGGGAACCCCTACGAGCAGTACTTC. Protein sequence: CASVKTGNPYEQYF. Using reference TRBV7-9 and TRBJ2-7 for the parts outside the CDR3, the full variable domain is DTGVSQNPRHKITKRGQNVTFRCDPISEHNRLYWYRQTLGQGPEFLTYFQNEAQLEKSRLLSDRFSAERPKGSFSTLEIQRTEQGDSAMYLCASVKTGNPYEQYFGPGTRLTVT.

This clonotype was detected many times. CDR3 sequence reads: CASSQGPYEQYF. CDR3 DNA sequence: TGTGCCAGCAGCCAAGGTCCCTACGAGCAGTACTTC. The chain links TRBV3-1 to TRBJ2-7; D not certain. With 1 base removed from V and 2 bases from J, the gap between germline ends came to 3 bases. The CDR3 extends over 12 amino acids. Germline V CDR1 and CDR2: LGHDT, YNNKEL (reference sequence).

This clonotype was observed at least ten times. This chain links TRBV24-1 with TRBJ1-5; D ambiguous. The germline V gene encodes CDR1 KGHDR and CDR2 SFDVKD. The germline V and J ends were trimmed by 5 bases and 3 bases, with 19 bases remaining between them. The length of the CDR3 is 17 residues. The CDR3 protein is CATSALKVGKVNQPQHF. DNA for the CDR3: TGTGCCACCAGTGCCCTCAAGGTAGGCAAGGTCAATCAGCCCCAGCATTTT.

This clonotype has ten or more counts. This chain links TRBV6-2 or TRBV6-3 with TRBJ2-3; 12 bases agree with TRBD1. The CDR3 is 15 amino acids. Germline CDR1 is MNHEY and CDR2 is SVGEGT. V dropped 8 bases and J dropped 5; count of bases not matched to a gene: 8. The CDR3 sequence is CASEVGQGARDTQYF. As DNA, the CDR3 is TGTGCCAGCGAGGTGGGACAGGGGGCACGAGATACGCAGTATTTT.

Ten or more counts support this clonotype. The chain employs TRBV6-5 and TRBJ2-4; 7 nucleotides line up with TRBD1. Trimming at V came to 0 bases and at J to 4 bases, leaving 3 bases not matched to a gene. CDR1 MNHEY and CDR2 SVGAGI come from the germline V gene. The CDR3 has 15 residues. The CDR3 loop is CASSYSVQGKNIQYF. The CDR3, as DNA: TGTGCCAGCAGTTACTCGGTACAGGGGAAAAACATTCAGTACTTC.

This clonotype was seen a few times. The J gene is TRBJ2-3, the V gene TRBV11-2; a possible D gene is TRBD1 (5 bases). Germline lookup yields CDR1 SGHAT and CDR2 FQNNGV. Trimming left V 4 bases short and J 3 bases short, with 20 bases between. This CDR3 contains 17 residues. Here the CDR3 DNA reads TGTGCCAGCAGCTCTTGGGGAAGGGGTGAAGGGACAGATACGCAGTATTTT. Its translation is CASSSWGRGEGTDTQYF. Based on the CDR3 plus reference TRBV11-2 and TRBJ2-3, the full variable domain is EAGVAQSPRYKIIEKRQSVAFWCNPISGHATLYWYQQILGQGPKLLIQFQNNGVVDDSQLPKDRFSAERLKGVDSTLKIQPAKLEDSAVYLCASSSWGRGEGTDTQYFGPGTRLTVL.

This clonotype came up many times. The chain has TRBV10-2 and TRBJ1-1; D is undetermined. The CDR3 consists of 14 residues. Per the germline V gene, CDR1 is WSHSY and CDR2 is SAAADI. V was cut by 4 bases and J by 1 base, with 10 bases left in between. This chain's CDR3 is CASSGNVPNTEAFF. The CDR3 DNA sequence: TGCGCCAGCAGTGGGAATGTGCCGAACACTGAAGCTTTCTTT.

This clonotype has ten or more counts. V and J are TRBV20-1 and TRBJ2-3; 16 bases line up with TRBD2. V was clipped by 3 bases and J by 4 bases; unmatched bases: 4. CDR1 is DFQATT, CDR2 SNEGSKA, per germline (reference sequence). CDR3 length: 16 residues. The CDR3 DNA is TGCAGTGCTAGGGGGACTAGCGGGAGGGCCGCAGATACGCAGTATTTT. Encoded protein: CSARGTSGRAADTQYF.

This clonotype was seen many times. The chain recombines TRBV7-2 with TRBJ2-1; TRBD2 agrees at 7 bases. Per the germline V gene, CDR1 is SGHTA and CDR2 is FQGNSA. The CDR3 sequence is 14 residues long. The J segment lost 5 bases and the V segment lost 6 bases, leaving 7 bases of the junction unmatched. The chain's CDR3 is CASRATSDHNEQFF. CDR3 nucleotides: TGTGCCAGCAGGGCTACTAGCGACCACAATGAGCAGTTCTTC.

This clonotype has only a few counts. V and J are TRBV4-2 and TRBJ2-7; D perhaps matches TRBD1 (5 bases). Looked up from germline, CDR1 is LGHNA and CDR2 is YNFKEQ. V was shortened by 0 bases and J by 3 bases, with 12 bases between the two germline ends. This CDR3 is 15 amino acids long. The CDR3 bases are TGTGCCAGCAGCCAAGATCCAGGGCAAGGCTACGAGCAGTACTTC. Its protein product is CASSQDPGQGYEQYF.

The table lists this clonotype with many counts. This chain joins TRBV12-3 or TRBV12-4 and TRBJ2-5, with TRBD2 matching 7 bases. V dropped 5 bases and J dropped 1; count of bases not matched to a gene: 1. This CDR3 has 13 residues. This CDR3 is CASSPSGQETQYF. The DNA for the CDR3 is TGTGCCAGCAGTCCTAGCGGCCAAGAGACCCAGTACTTC.

This clonotype was counted many times. The CDR3 region is CSARGSGRAAYEQFF. The CDR3 DNA reads as TGCAGTGCTAGAGGCAGCGGGAGGGCCGCATATGAGCAGTTCTTC. The chain recombines TRBV20-1 with TRBJ2-1; 10 positions agree with TRBD2. Germline values: CDR1 DFQATT, CDR2 SNEGSKA (reference sequence). The CDR3 is 15 residues long. After removal of 1 base from V and 8 bases from J, the junction contained 8 bases not matched to a gene.

This clonotype was recorded many times. The chain recombines TRBV30 with TRBJ2-1; 7 nucleotides line up with TRBD2. J gave up 1 base and V 1 base, and 13 bases lay outside the gene matches. The CDR3 sequence is 18 residues long. The germline V gene encodes CDR1 GTSNPN and CDR2 SVGIG (reference sequence). The CDR3 DNA sequence: TGTGCCTGGAGTGGGGGGGGACCTGCTCCTTTATCCTACAATGAGCAGTTCTTC. Residues: CAWSGGGPAPLSYNEQFF.

This clonotype has ten or more counts. The genes are TRBV12-5 and TRBJ2-6; D remains unclear. The ends were cut back, 2 bases at V and 4 bases at J, with 6 bases in the middle. This CDR3 region has 14 residues. The germline V gene has CDR1 LGHNT and CDR2 FRNRAP. CDR3 amino acids: CASGLSGGANVLTF. The CDR3 DNA is TGTGCTAGTGGTTTGTCCGGCGGGGCCAACGTCCTGACTTTC.

The chain couples TRBV19 to TRBJ1-2; D unclear. The germline V gene has CDR1 LNHDA and CDR2 SQIVND (reference sequence). This CDR3 is 12 amino acids long. V gave up 5 bases and J gave up 3 bases, with 7 bases separating them. The CDR3 protein is CASSPKDYGYTF. In nucleotides, the CDR3 is TGTGCCAGTAGTCCCAAAGACTATGGCTACACCTTC.

This clonotype has ten or more counts. The chain recombines TRBV11-2 with TRBJ2-3; D is possibly TRBD1 or TRBD2 (5 bases each). Germline CDR1 and CDR2: SGHAT and FQNNGV. This CDR3 is built from 15 residues. V shed 5 bases and J shed 1 base, with 13 bases lying between them. In DNA form, the CDR3 reads TGTGCCAGCAGCCGCCGGGGCCTTGGCACAGATACGCAGTATTTT. Translation gives CASSRRGLGTDTQYF.

This clonotype has just a few counts. This chain joins TRBV11-1 and TRBJ2-3; TRBD1 is a possible D gene (5 bases). Germline CDR1 is SGHAT and CDR2 is FQDESV (reference sequence). V was trimmed by 3 bases and J by 5 bases, leaving 15 bases between them. The CDR3 is 15 residues long. CDR3 nucleotides: TGTGCCAGCAGCTTGGTAGGCCAGGGTGGAGATACGCAGTATTTT. Translating it yields CASSLVGQGGDTQYF.

This clonotype was detected ten times or more. One end of the junction varies from germline; a read error may be responsible. The rearrangement uses TRBV7-7 and TRBJ2-1; 7 bases map to TRBD2. CDR1 is SSHAT and CDR2 is FNYEAQ in the germline V gene (reference sequence). CDR3 size: 13 residues. This chain's CDR3 is CASSLRLASEQFF. The CDR3 bases are TGTGCTAGCAGCCTAAGACTAGCCTCTGAGCAGTTCTTC.